This passage covers 3 T cell receptor beta chains from one sample sequenced in a study of T cell repertoires in cytomegalovirus infection (dated by TCRdb to the late 2010s). The reads were generated on an Illumina HiSeq 1500. TCRdb handled the public reads itself, with Q25 trimming in fastp and clone calling in MiXCR, and kept productive beta chains. CDR3 protein sequences are deduplicated, and each keeps its most common genes and DNA. The sample data list approximately 190,000 distinct CDR3 sequences, and about a tenth of these were observed just once. The biggest ten clones account for about 4.6% of the sample. Material for sequencing was PBMCs. The receptors shown here come from a human donor in good health (CMV status not recorded). Some clones in this sample may be carry-over from other donors' samples.

This clonotype was counted ten times or more. The CDR3 DNA follows: TGCAGTGCTACTTACGAAGGCCTAGGGAGCAATCAGCCCCAGCATTTT. Translating gives CSATYEGLGSNQPQHF. V gene TRBV20-1 combines with J gene TRBJ1-5; the D is unclear. Trimming pared 4 bases from V and 1 base from J, leaving 17 bases between. The CDR3 loop spans 16 amino acids. The germline gives CDR1 DFQATT, CDR2 SNEGSKA (reference sequence).

This clonotype appeared many times. V and J are TRBV7-2 and TRBJ2-3; possible D gene TRBD2, 6 bases. V gave up 1 base and J gave up 0 bases, with 14 bases separating them. Germline V CDR1 and CDR2: SGHTA, FQGNSA. The CDR3 sequence is 17 residues long. CDR3 protein: CASSLGTSLISTDTQYF. As DNA, the CDR3 is TGTGCCAGCAGCTTAGGAACTAGCCTCATTAGCACAGATACGCAGTATTTT.

The table lists this clonotype with many counts. This sequence joins TRBV27 and TRBJ1-6, with D unresolved. There are 12 residues in the CDR3. Germline V lookup: CDR1 MNHEY, CDR2 SMNVEV (reference sequence). V was cut by 6 bases and J by 7 bases, with 7 bases left in between. The CDR3 spells CASSFSNSPLHF. The CDR3 DNA follows: TGTGCCAGCAGCTTCTCCAATTCACCCCTCCACTTT.